The entry below gives a single T cell receptor (beta chain) sequence along with its context. CDR3 size: 14 residues. Per the germline V gene, CDR1 is LNHDA and CDR2 is SQIVND (reference sequence). Trimming shortened V by 7 bases and J by 0 bases, and 10 bases separated the two germline ends. These data are taken from a study of blood T cell repertoires in COVID-19. Profiling relied on immunoSEQ multiplex PCR, and the TCRdb table lists in-frame clones only, not all of them. The sample has around 250,000 clones, just over 85% seen once; the top ten hold 3%. What was sequenced was peripheral blood. This receptor was taken from a woman in her twenties or thirties with active or convalescent COVID-19. The chain links TRBV19 to TRBJ1-3, with D unresolved. In DNA form, the CDR3 reads TGTGCCAGTACGAAAACTTTCTCTGGAAACACCATATATTTT. Translation: CASTKTFSGNTIYF.